Shown below are 16 T cell receptor beta chains from a single sample sequenced in a study of PD-1 blockade in classical Hodgkin lymphoma. The protocol was immunoSEQ multiplex PCR, while the TCRdb copy is restricted to in-frame clones and leaves out a portion. The sample yields 2,500 or so clones, 55% to 75% seen once. Time point here: cycle 4 day 1 (C4D1), after more than 5 weeks of nivolumab. Exposure to brentuximab vedotin varied, and each patient had relapsed following autologous stem cell transplantation. Thawed PBMCs were subjected to magnetic negative selection, which yielded isolated CD8+ T cells. Specimen: CD8+ T cells from blood, collected before the fourth cycle of nivolumab. These receptors all stem from a human donor with classical Hodgkin lymphoma.

V and J are TRBV6-5 and TRBJ2-7; D call uncertain. CDR1 MNHEY and CDR2 SVGAGI come from the germline V gene. The CDR3 spans 12 residues. Between the trimmed V and J ends, which lost 0 bases and 4 bases, there was a span of 4 bases. The CDR3 nucleotides read TGTGCCAGCAGTTACTCCGCGTACGAGCAGTACTTC. Protein sequence: CASSYSAYEQYF.

This chain connects TRBV5-5 to TRBJ1-2; no firm D call. Per germline, CDR1 SGHKS and CDR2 YYEKEE (reference sequence). The CDR3 has 13 amino acids. V lost 1 base and J lost 2, with 6 bases in between. CDR3 protein: CASSLWQNYGYTF. The CDR3 coding sequence is TGTGCCAGCAGCTTGTGGCAGAACTATGGCTACACCTTC.

This clone is judged medium-sized. This chain uses TRBV2 with TRBJ1-5; no clear D. The CDR3 is 17 residues long. Germline CDR1 and CDR2: SNHLY and FYNNEI. V was cut by 4 bases and J by 0 bases, with 16 bases left in between. This CDR3 reads CASSASASVDSNQPQHF. The CDR3 DNA reads as TGTGCCAGCAGTGCGTCGGCGTCGGTAGATAGCAATCAGCCCCAGCATTTT.

The genes are TRBV19 and TRBJ1-1; D is undetermined. The V end lost 3 bases, the J end lost 5 bases, and 10 bases lay between the germline ends. CDR1 and CDR2 from the germline V gene are LNHDA and SQIVND (reference sequence). The CDR3 runs to 13 residues. CDR3 sequence (DNA): TGTGCCAGTAGTATTGGTCCGGGGACTGAAGCTTTCTTT. Protein sequence: CASSIGPGTEAFF.

V usage is TRBV7-6 and J usage is TRBJ2-5; no clear D gene. Trimming pared 5 bases from V and 7 bases from J, leaving 8 bases between. Germline V gene data show CDR1 as SGHVS and CDR2 as FNYEAQ. The CDR3 is 11 amino acids. CDR3 bases: TGTGCCAGCAGCCGCTCAGGGACCCAGTACTTC. Protein product: CASSRSGTQYF.

The V call is TRBV11-2, the J call TRBJ1-4; D perhaps matches TRBD1 (5 bases). The ends were cut back, 6 bases at V and 7 bases at J, with 12 bases in the middle. The CDR3 length is 13 residues. The V gene's germline CDR1 is SGHAT and CDR2 FQNNGV. The CDR3 here is CASSFPGGEKLFF. The CDR3 DNA sequence: TGTGCCAGCAGTTTCCCTGGGGGTGAAAAACTGTTTTTT.

V and J are TRBV6-6 and TRBJ2-2; D is ambiguous. The CDR3 totals 14 residues. Trimming left V 2 bases short and J 7 bases short, with 11 bases between. Germline lookup yields CDR1 MNHNY and CDR2 SVGAGI (reference sequence). This CDR3 is CASSYGPSNGELFF. In nucleotides, the CDR3 is TGTGCCAGCAGTTACGGCCCCTCGAACGGGGAGCTGTTTTTT.

The V and J genes are TRBV7-6 and TRBJ2-1; D not resolved. V was clipped by 5 bases and J by 5 bases, with 7 bases between them. Looked up from germline, CDR1 is SGHVS and CDR2 is FNYEAQ. The CDR3 is 12 residues long. DNA of the CDR3: TGTGCCAGCAGCGGGTGGGACAATGAGCAGTTCTTC. Its translation: CASSGWDNEQFF.

This sequence joins TRBV5-4 and TRBJ2-3, with 12 bases fitting TRBD2. The CDR3 is made up of 16 amino acids. Germline lookup yields CDR1 SGHNT and CDR2 YYREEE (reference sequence). J gave up 4 bases and V 4 bases, and 7 bases lay outside the gene matches. As DNA, the CDR3 is TGTGCCAGCAGCCCAGGACTAGCGGGGTCTTCAGATACGCAGTATTTT. Its protein product is CASSPGLAGSSDTQYF.

The chain is built from TRBV2 and TRBJ2-4; D could derive from TRBD1 or TRBD2 (6 bases each). Per germline, CDR1 SNHLY and CDR2 FYNNEI. V dropped 7 bases and J dropped 7 bases, with 8 bases sitting between them. The CDR3 is 11 residues long. CDR3 amino acids: CASIGGNIQYF. Written as DNA, the CDR3 is TGTGCCAGCATAGGGGGGAACATTCAGTACTTC.

The V call is TRBV5-4, the J call TRBJ2-1; 10 positions match TRBD2. The CDR3 runs to 14 residues. Trimming cost V 2 bases and J 8 bases; bases outside gene matches: 4. Germline loops: CDR1 SGHNT, CDR2 YYREEE (reference sequence). The DNA of the CDR3 is TGTGCCAGCAGCTTATTAGCGGGGGGTCATGAGCAGTTCTTC. It specifies CASSLLAGGHEQFF.

This chain joins TRBV30 and TRBJ2-3; 7 nucleotides match TRBD2. The CDR3 runs 15 residues. V lost 3 bases to trimming and J lost 3 bases; unmatched junction nucleotides: 9. The germline V gene encodes CDR1 GTSNPN and CDR2 SVGIG (reference sequence). In DNA, the CDR3 is TGTGCCTGGAGGAAACTAGCGTGGAGGACAGATACGCAGTATTTT. This codes for CAWRKLAWRTDTQYF.

This clone has just a few counts. The rearrangement links TRBV12-2 to TRBJ2-1; TRBD2 is taken as the D call from the table, unchecked against the DNA. TRBV12-2 has pseudogene status. The CDR3 contains 12 residues. Here the CDR3 DNA reads TGTGCCAGCAGCGGGTGGGACAATGAGCAGTTCTTC. It yields the protein CASSGWDNEQFF.

The rearrangement uses TRBV9 and TRBJ1-1; no firm D call. Germline lookup yields CDR1 SGDLS and CDR2 YYNGEE. This CDR3 region has 16 residues. V was trimmed by 4 bases and J by 0 bases, leaving 16 bases between them. The CDR3 protein is CASSSNPQVMNTEAFF. The CDR3 DNA reads TGTGCCAGCAGCTCCAATCCTCAGGTAATGAACACTGAAGCTTTCTTT. The full variable domain, its missing parts supplied by reference TRBV9 and TRBJ1-1, is DSGVTQTPKHLITATGQRVTLRCSPRSGDLSVYWYQQSLDQGLQFLIQYYNGEERAKGNILERFSAQQFPDLHSELNLSSLELGDSALYFCASSSNPQVMNTEAFFGQGTRLTVV.

J is TRBJ1-6 and V is TRBV19; 10 nucleotides match TRBD1. Unmatched junction bases numbered 11, after V lost 5 bases and J lost 13 bases. This CDR3 has 15 amino acids. Germline V gene sequence: CDR1 LNHDA, CDR2 SQIVND (reference sequence). In DNA form, the CDR3 reads TGTGCCAGTAGTTCCTCGACAGGGGGCGAATTCCCCCTCCACTTT. It yields the protein CASSSSTGGEFPLHF.

The chain employs TRBV6-6 and TRBJ1-2; D uncertain. Trimming took 2 bases from V and 7 from J, leaving 8 bases between them. Per the germline V gene, CDR1 is MNHNY and CDR2 is SVGAGI (reference sequence). This CDR3 contains 12 residues. Here the CDR3 reads CASSYVGGGYTF. CDR3 nucleotide sequence: TGTGCCAGCAGTTACGTGGGAGGTGGCTACACCTTC.